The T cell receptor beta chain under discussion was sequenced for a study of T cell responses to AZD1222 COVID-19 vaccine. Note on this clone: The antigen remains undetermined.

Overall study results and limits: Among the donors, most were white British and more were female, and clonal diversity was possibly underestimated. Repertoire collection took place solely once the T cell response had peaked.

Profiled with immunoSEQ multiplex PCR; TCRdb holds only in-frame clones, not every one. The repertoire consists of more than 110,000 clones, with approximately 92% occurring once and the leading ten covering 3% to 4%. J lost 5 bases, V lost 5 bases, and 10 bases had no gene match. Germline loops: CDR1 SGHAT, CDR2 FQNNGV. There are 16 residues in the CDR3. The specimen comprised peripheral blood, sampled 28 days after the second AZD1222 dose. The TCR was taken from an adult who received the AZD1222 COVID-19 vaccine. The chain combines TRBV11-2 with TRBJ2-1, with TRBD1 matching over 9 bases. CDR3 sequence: CASSQQGARVNNEQFF. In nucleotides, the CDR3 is TGTGCCAGCAGCCAACAGGGGGCTAGGGTTAACAATGAGCAGTTCTTC.